The 22 T cell receptor beta chains reported below all come from one sample, sequenced in a study of cytomegalovirus exposure and HLA in healthy donors. PCR primers comprised 60 Vbeta and 13 Jbeta primers. The table came from immunoSEQ multiplex PCR; TCRdb's copy has only in-frame clones and leaves some out. The listing records 45,000 to 50,000 clones. The sample consisted of PBMCs. These receptors all come from a male donor in good health and CMV-seronegative.

V is TRBV20-1 and J is TRBJ2-2; D remains unclear. The V gene lost 5 bases and the J gene lost 3 bases, with 4 bases spanning the gap. From germline, CDR1 is DFQATT and CDR2 SNEGSKA (reference sequence). This CDR3 region has 11 residues. This chain's CDR3 is CSASDTGELFF. The CDR3 DNA is TGCAGTGCTTCTGACACCGGGGAGCTGTTTTTT.

V and J are TRBV15 and TRBJ2-1; a possible D gene is TRBD1 (6 bases). Germline V CDR1 and CDR2: LNHNV, YYDKDF (reference sequence). The CDR3 has 13 amino acids. Trimming took 3 bases from V and 12 from J, leaving 15 bases between them. DNA for the CDR3: TGTGCCACCAGCAGTCCCTCAGGGGTAGCGCAGTTCTTC. Its translation is CATSSPSGVAQFF.

V is TRBV4-2 and J is TRBJ2-7; no firm D call. This CDR3 comprises 13 residues. V was trimmed by 1 base and J by 3 bases, leaving 7 bases between them. CDR1 and CDR2 (germline): LGHNA, YNFKEQ. The CDR3 DNA reads as TGTGCCAGCAGCCAAGGAGGCAGCTACGAGCAGTACTTC. Its protein product is CASSQGGSYEQYF.

V usage is TRBV6-1 and J usage is TRBJ1-1, with a possible D match to TRBD1 (6 bases). Deletions cut 6 bases from V and 5 bases from J, with 19 bases between. The CDR3 length is 15 residues. The V gene's germline CDR1 is MNHNS and CDR2 SASEGT. The CDR3 region has the DNA TGTGCCAGCAGGTTCACGAGTTTTCAGGGGACTGAAGCTTTCTTT. This encodes CASRFTSFQGTEAFF.

The chain is built from TRBV28 and TRBJ1-2, with 9 positions matching TRBD1. The CDR3 spans 12 residues. Germline CDR1 MDHEN, CDR2 SYDVKM. V dropped 10 bases and J dropped 8; count of bases not matched to a gene: 8. The CDR3 reads CAIWTGAGGYTF. CDR3 sequence (DNA): TGTGCCATCTGGACAGGGGCGGGAGGCTACACCTTC.

V usage is TRBV27 and J usage is TRBJ1-1, with D maybe TRBD1 (5 bases). The CDR3 length is 13 residues. V was shortened by 3 bases and J by 5 bases, with 10 bases between the two germline ends. In germline, CDR1 is MNHEY, CDR2 SMNVEV (reference sequence). The CDR3 reads CASSFDRRTEAFF. In DNA, the CDR3 is TGTGCCAGCAGTTTTGACAGAAGGACTGAAGCTTTCTTT.

The chain recombines TRBV19 with TRBJ1-1, with 7 positions matching TRBD1. With V trimmed by 7 bases and J by 4 bases, 3 bases remained unmatched. The CDR3 spans 12 residues. Germline V lookup: CDR1 LNHDA, CDR2 SQIVND (reference sequence). In nucleotides, the CDR3 is TGTGCCAGTACCCAGGGGGGCACTGAAGCTTTCTTT. Residues: CASTQGGTEAFF.

The rearrangement links TRBV6-5 to TRBJ2-7, with a tentative D call TRBD1 (6 bases). Germline lookup yields CDR1 MNHEY and CDR2 SVGAGI. Trimming left V 0 bases short and J 4 bases short, with 7 bases between. This CDR3 contains 13 residues. In DNA, the CDR3 is TGTGCCAGCAGTTACTCAGGACAGTACGAGCAGTACTTC. It codes for CASSYSGQYEQYF.

V and J are TRBV7-8 and TRBJ2-7; the match to TRBD1 covers 7 bases. V lost 4 bases to trimming and J lost 3 bases; unmatched junction nucleotides: 0. This CDR3 region has 12 residues. From germline, CDR1 is SGHVS and CDR2 FQNEAQ. The CDR3 bases are TGTGCCAGCAGCTGGGACAGCTACGAGCAGTACTTC. This gives the protein CASSWDSYEQYF.

The chain has TRBV5-1 and TRBJ2-1; no clear D. The CDR3 covers 12 residues. V was shortened by 2 bases and J by 6 bases, with 6 bases between the two germline ends. CDR1 and CDR2 from the germline V gene are SGHRS and YFSETQ. The CDR3 region has the DNA TGCGCCAGCAGCTTCCAGGTCAATGAGCAGTTCTTC. Translating gives CASSFQVNEQFF.

The chain uses TRBV19 and TRBJ1-5; TRBD1 matches 9 bases. Trimming at V came to 6 bases and at J to 5 bases, leaving 8 bases not matched to a gene. This CDR3 region has 15 residues. From germline, CDR1 is LNHDA and CDR2 SQIVND (reference sequence). The CDR3 nucleotides are TGTGCCAGTAGCCCGAGGGGACAGGGATATCAGCCCCAGCATTTT. Encoded protein: CASSPRGQGYQPQHF.

The chain combines TRBV5-1 with TRBJ1-1; 12 bases line up with TRBD1. The trim removed 7 bases at V and 4 bases at J, leaving 5 bases unmatched. CDR3 size: 14 residues. CDR1 is SGHRS, CDR2 YFSETQ, per germline. CDR3 in DNA: TGCGCCAGCGGGACAGGGGGCGGTATCACTGAAGCTTTCTTT. Its protein product is CASGTGGGITEAFF. The whole variable domain, remainder taken from reference TRBV5-1 and TRBJ1-1, is KAGVTQTPRYLIKTRGQQVTLSCSPISGHRSVSWYQQTPGQGLQFLFEYFSETQRNKGNFPGRFSGRQFSNSRSEMNVSTLELGDSALYLCASGTGGGITEAFFGQGTRLTVV.

V gene TRBV7-9 combines with J gene TRBJ2-7, with 10 bases lining up with TRBD1. This CDR3 comprises 15 residues. J lost 3 bases, V lost 4 bases, and 6 bases had no gene match. The germline V gene has CDR1 SEHNR and CDR2 FQNEAQ (reference sequence). The CDR3 protein is CASSSPDRGIYEQYF. The CDR3 coding sequence is TGTGCCAGCAGCTCCCCGGACAGGGGGATCTACGAGCAGTACTTC.

The chain uses TRBV9 and TRBJ2-5, with D possibly being TRBD1 (5 bases). V gave up 7 bases and J gave up 0 bases, with 13 bases separating them. This CDR3 contains 14 residues. CDR1 and CDR2 (germline): SGDLS, YYNGEE. The CDR3 protein is CASSTGTDQETQYF. In nucleotides, the CDR3 is TGTGCCAGCTCCACAGGAACTGACCAAGAGACCCAGTACTTC.

The chain has TRBV6-5 and TRBJ2-3; D unresolved. Trimming took 1 base from V and 5 from J, leaving 13 bases between them. Germline V lookup: CDR1 MNHEY, CDR2 SVGAGI. This CDR3 has 15 residues. CDR3 sequence reads: CASSYLRQALDTQYF. Here the CDR3 DNA reads TGTGCCAGCAGTTACTTAAGGCAGGCCTTAGATACGCAGTATTTT.

The chain recombines TRBV30 with TRBJ2-7, with 7 positions matching TRBD1. This CDR3 contains 13 residues. The germline CDR1 and CDR2 sequences are GTSNPN and SVGIG (reference sequence). Trimming removed 2 bases from V and 2 bases from J; junction bases left unmatched: 3. The DNA of the CDR3 is TGTGCCTGGAGTTCCGGGACAGCCTACGAGCAGTACTTC. It is translated as CAWSSGTAYEQYF.

The chain carries TRBV7-8 and TRBJ1-1, with TRBD1 matching 8 bases. Per the germline V gene, CDR1 is SGHVS and CDR2 is FQNEAQ. Trimming cost V 3 bases and J 0 bases; bases outside gene matches: 9. CDR3 size: 17 residues. CDR3 DNA sequence: TGTGCCAGCAGCTTTCGCAGGGGGCAAACGGTGAACACTGAAGCTTTCTTT. Its translation is CASSFRRGQTVNTEAFF.

V and J are TRBV28 and TRBJ1-2, with D possibly TRBD1 on 6 matching bases. This CDR3 region has 12 residues. Trimming took 3 bases from V and 6 from J, leaving 8 bases between them. CDR1 is MDHEN, CDR2 SYDVKM, per germline. CDR3 sequence: CASSFRGNGYTF. Here the CDR3 DNA reads TGTGCCAGCAGTTTCAGGGGCAATGGCTACACCTTC.

The CDR3, as DNA: TGTGCCAGCAGCCCCGACAGGGCTTGGACAGATACGCAGTATTTT. It specifies CASSPDRAWTDTQYF. The V call is TRBV6-5, the J call TRBJ2-3; 7 bases are a match to TRBD1. From germline, CDR1 is MNHEY and CDR2 SVGAGI. The CDR3 contains 15 residues. V lost 6 bases and J lost 3; bases outside the gene matches: 9.

The genes are TRBV18 and TRBJ2-7; 11 bases match TRBD1. Losses at the gene ends were 2 bases for V and 3 bases for J; bases not matched to a gene: 3. Germline CDR1 reads KGHSH; CDR2 reads LQKENI. The CDR3 has 15 amino acids. CDR3 bases: TGTGCCAGCTCACCAGGGACAGGGGGTAACTACGAGCAGTACTTC. This encodes CASSPGTGGNYEQYF.

The CDR3 here is CASSLQGGTEAFF. CDR3 in DNA: TGTGCCAGCAGCTTACAGGGTGGGACTGAAGCTTTCTTT. This chain uses TRBV5-6 with TRBJ1-1; D is possibly TRBD1 (6 bases). The CDR3 extends over 13 amino acids. Trimming shortened V by 2 bases and J by 5 bases, and 10 bases separated the two germline ends. Germline loops: CDR1 SGHDT, CDR2 YYEEEE.

This chain links TRBV10-3 with TRBJ1-1; D ambiguous. This CDR3 has 13 amino acids. The germline V and J ends were trimmed by 3 bases and 5 bases, with 10 bases remaining between them. Germline values: CDR1 ENHRY, CDR2 SYGVKD. CDR3 sequence (DNA): TGTGCCATCAGTGATGTTTCGGGGACTGAAGCTTTCTTT. It codes for CAISDVSGTEAFF.